This is a list of T cell receptor beta chains from one sample in a study of identical twins. TCRdb used MiXCR to reprocess the 5' RACE reads, holding one entry per CDR3 protein. The repertoire holds 1.5 million or so distinct CDR3 sequences, less than 40% seen once, with about 0.3% in the top ten. Input material: cord blood. These receptors all come from a newborn girl in good health. Both conserved end residues are part of each CDR3. The order of the fields is J gene, V gene, D gene, clone size, CDR3 DNA, CDR3 protein. D genes are given only for firm matches. For some rows the clone size is stated as once, few or many, or as a class when expanded; others skip it.

J: TRBJ2-1; V: TRBV2; D: -; size: -; DNA: TGTGCCAGCAGAATACAGGACAATGAGCAGTTCTTC; CDR3: CASRIQDNEQFF
J: TRBJ2-3; V: TRBV5-1; D: -; size: -; DNA: TGCGCCAGCAGCTTGGCCAAGCGAGATACGCAGTATTTT; CDR3: CASSLAKRDTQYF
J: TRBJ1-1; V: TRBV7-9; D: TRBD1; size: few; DNA: TGTGCCAGCAGCTCTTATATCAGGGGGACTGAAGCTTTCTTT; CDR3: CASSSYIRGTEAFF
J: TRBJ1-2; V: TRBV7-2; D: TRBD1; size: -; DNA: TGTGCCAGCAGCTTAGGCCCGACAGGGCGTGACTACACCTTC; CDR3: CASSLGPTGRDYTF
J: TRBJ2-4; V: TRBV20-1; D: -; size: -; DNA: TGCAGTGCTAGCTTAGCGGAACGGGAGACCAAAAACATTCAGTACTTC; CDR3: CSASLAERETKNIQYF
J: TRBJ2-1; V: TRBV20-1; D: -; size: -; DNA: TGCAGTGTCCCCCGAGGCATCTCCTCCTACAATGAGCAGTTCTTC; CDR3: CSVPRGISSYNEQFF
J: TRBJ2-3; V: TRBV27; D: -; size: few; DNA: TGTGCCAGCACCCCTAGAATGGCTAGCACAGATACGCAGTATTTT; CDR3: CASTPRMASTDTQYF
J: TRBJ2-3; V: TRBV18; D: -; size: -; DNA: TGTGCCAGCTCCCCCCAGGGCGGGATCAGCACAGATGCGCAGTATTTT; CDR3: CASSPQGGISTDAQYF
J: TRBJ2-7; V: TRBV20-1; D: TRBD1; size: few; DNA: TGCAGTGCGCAAGACAGGGGTCGTTACTACGAGCAGTACTTC; CDR3: CSAQDRGRYYEQYF
J: TRBJ2-5; V: TRBV9; D: -; size: many; DNA: TGTGCCAGCAGCGTAGGAAGTGAGCAGTACTTC; CDR3: CASSVGSEQYF
J: TRBJ2-1; V: TRBV24-1; D: TRBD2; size: -; DNA: TGTGCCACCAGTGATCCGGGACTAGCGGGAAGGGAGCAGTTCTTC; CDR3: CATSDPGLAGREQFF
J: TRBJ2-7; V: TRBV20-1; D: -; size: -; DNA: TGCAGTGCTAGACCTCACCCCTCCTACGAGCAGTACTTC; CDR3: CSARPHPSYEQYF
J: TRBJ1-4; V: TRBV14; D: TRBD1; size: few; DNA: TGTGCCAGCAGCTTGGACAGGACGCTCAACGAAAAACTGTTTTTT; CDR3: CASSLDRTLNEKLFF
J: TRBJ1-1; V: TRBV13; D: -; size: few; DNA: TGTGCCAGCAGCGGCCAGGGTCCCCTCACTGAAGCTTTCTTT; CDR3: CASSGQGPLTEAFF
J: TRBJ2-5; V: TRBV13; D: -; size: few; DNA: TGTGCCAGCGGGGACGAGTACCAAGAGACCCAGTACTTC; CDR3: CASGDEYQETQYF
J: TRBJ2-5; V: TRBV29-1; D: TRBD2; size: -; DNA: TGCAGCGTTGATGAGCCGACGGGGGGAGAGACCCAGTACTTC; CDR3: CSVDEPTGGETQYF
J: TRBJ2-1; V: TRBV20-1; D: TRBD2; size: few; DNA: TGCAGTGCTAGAGTGGGAGGGAGTAATGAGCAGTTCTTC; CDR3: CSARVGGSNEQFF
J: TRBJ2-1; V: TRBV20-1; D: TRBD2; size: many; DNA: TGCAGTGTTTGGGGGGGGAATGAGCAGTTCTTC; CDR3: CSVWGGNEQFF
J: TRBJ1-5; V: TRBV19; D: -; size: few; DNA: TGTGCCAGTAGTATTTTTGACAGAAATCAGCCCCAGCATTTT; CDR3: CASSIFDRNQPQHF
J: TRBJ2-2; V: TRBV4-2; D: -; size: few; DNA: TGTGCCAGCAGCCAAGAGGGTGGCGGACTCACCGGGGAGCTGTTTTTT; CDR3: CASSQEGGGLTGELFF
J: TRBJ2-3; V: TRBV20-1; D: -; size: few; DNA: TGCAGTGCTAGAATAGGGCGCCTTGTGGCAGATACGCAGTATTTT; CDR3: CSARIGRLVADTQYF
J: TRBJ2-6; V: TRBV7-9; D: -; size: many; DNA: TGTGCCAGCAGCTTGAGACAGCGTGGGGCCAACGTCCTGACTTTC; CDR3: CASSLRQRGANVLTF
J: TRBJ2-3; V: TRBV20-1; D: TRBD2; size: few; DNA: TGCAGTGCTAAGGGACTAGCGGGAGATGCGGATACGCAGTATTTT; CDR3: CSAKGLAGDADTQYF